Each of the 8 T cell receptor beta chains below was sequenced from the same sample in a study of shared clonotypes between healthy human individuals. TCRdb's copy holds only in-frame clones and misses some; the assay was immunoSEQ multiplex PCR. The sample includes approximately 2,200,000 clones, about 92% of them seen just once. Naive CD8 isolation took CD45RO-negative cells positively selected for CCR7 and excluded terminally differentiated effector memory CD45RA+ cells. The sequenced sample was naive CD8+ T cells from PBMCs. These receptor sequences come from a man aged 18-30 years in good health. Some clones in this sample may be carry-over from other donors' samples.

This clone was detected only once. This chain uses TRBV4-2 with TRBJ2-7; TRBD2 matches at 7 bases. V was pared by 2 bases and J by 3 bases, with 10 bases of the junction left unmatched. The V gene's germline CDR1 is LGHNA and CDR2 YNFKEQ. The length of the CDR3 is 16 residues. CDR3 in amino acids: CASSQTSGAQFYEQYF. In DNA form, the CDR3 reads TGTGCCAGCAGCCAAACAAGCGGGGCCCAGTTCTACGAGCAGTACTTC.

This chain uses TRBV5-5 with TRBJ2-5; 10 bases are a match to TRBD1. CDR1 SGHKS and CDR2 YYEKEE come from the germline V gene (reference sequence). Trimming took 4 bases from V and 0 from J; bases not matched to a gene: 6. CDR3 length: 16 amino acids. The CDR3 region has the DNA TGTGCCAGCAGCCCCCGACAGGGGGCCTACCAAGAGACCCAGTACTTC. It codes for CASSPRQGAYQETQYF. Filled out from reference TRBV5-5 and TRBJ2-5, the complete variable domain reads DAGVTQSPTHLIKTRGQQVTLRCSPISGHKSVSWYQQVLGQGPQFIFQYYEKEERGRGNFPDRFSARQFPNYSSELNVNALLLGDSALYLCASSPRQGAYQETQYFGPGTRLLVL.

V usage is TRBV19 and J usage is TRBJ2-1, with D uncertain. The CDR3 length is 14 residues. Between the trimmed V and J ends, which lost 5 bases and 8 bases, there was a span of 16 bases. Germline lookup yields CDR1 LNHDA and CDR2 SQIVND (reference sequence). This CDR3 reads CASSPRSLLDEQFF. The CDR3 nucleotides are TGTGCCAGTAGTCCCCGAAGCCTACTTGATGAGCAGTTCTTC.

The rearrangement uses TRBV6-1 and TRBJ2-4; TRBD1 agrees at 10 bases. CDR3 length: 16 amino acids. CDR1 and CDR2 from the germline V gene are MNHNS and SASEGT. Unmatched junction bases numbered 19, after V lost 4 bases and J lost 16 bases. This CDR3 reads CASSALIGDRGQPDYF. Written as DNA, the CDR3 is TGTGCCAGCAGTGCCCTTATAGGGGACAGGGGTCAACCCGACTACTTC.

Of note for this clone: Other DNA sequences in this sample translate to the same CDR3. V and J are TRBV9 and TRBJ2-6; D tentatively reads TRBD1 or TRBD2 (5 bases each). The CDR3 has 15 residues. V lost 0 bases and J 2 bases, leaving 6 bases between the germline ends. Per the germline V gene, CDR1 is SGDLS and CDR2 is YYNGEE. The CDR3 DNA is TGTGCCAGCAGCGTAGGGGGGACTGGGGCCAACGTCCTGACTTTC. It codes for CASSVGGTGANVLTF. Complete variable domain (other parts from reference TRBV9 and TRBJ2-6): DSGVTQTPKHLITATGQRVTLRCSPRSGDLSVYWYQQSLDQGLQFLIQYYNGEERAKGNILERFSAQQFPDLHSELNLSSLELGDSALYFCASSVGGTGANVLTFGAGSRLTVL.

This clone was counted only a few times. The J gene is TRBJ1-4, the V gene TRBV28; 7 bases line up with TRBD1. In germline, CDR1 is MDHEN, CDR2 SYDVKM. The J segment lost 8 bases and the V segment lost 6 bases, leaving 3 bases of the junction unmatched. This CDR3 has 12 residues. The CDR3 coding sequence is TGTGCCAGCAGCAGGGACAGCGAAAAACTGTTTTTT. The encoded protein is CASSRDSEKLFF.

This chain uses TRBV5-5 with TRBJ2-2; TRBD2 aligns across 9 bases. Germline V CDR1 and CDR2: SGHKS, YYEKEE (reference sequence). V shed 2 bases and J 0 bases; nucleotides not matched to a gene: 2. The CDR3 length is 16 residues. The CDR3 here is CASSFLAGSNTGELFF. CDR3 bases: TGTGCCAGCAGCTTTCTAGCGGGATCGAACACCGGGGAGCTGTTTTTT.

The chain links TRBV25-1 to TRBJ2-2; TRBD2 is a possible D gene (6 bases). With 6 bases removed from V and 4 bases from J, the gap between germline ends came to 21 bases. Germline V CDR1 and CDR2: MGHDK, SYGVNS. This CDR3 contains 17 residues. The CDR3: CASRHGRTLEGTGELFF. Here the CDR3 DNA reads TGTGCCAGCAGACATGGACGGACCCTGGAGGGCACCGGGGAGCTGTTTTTT.